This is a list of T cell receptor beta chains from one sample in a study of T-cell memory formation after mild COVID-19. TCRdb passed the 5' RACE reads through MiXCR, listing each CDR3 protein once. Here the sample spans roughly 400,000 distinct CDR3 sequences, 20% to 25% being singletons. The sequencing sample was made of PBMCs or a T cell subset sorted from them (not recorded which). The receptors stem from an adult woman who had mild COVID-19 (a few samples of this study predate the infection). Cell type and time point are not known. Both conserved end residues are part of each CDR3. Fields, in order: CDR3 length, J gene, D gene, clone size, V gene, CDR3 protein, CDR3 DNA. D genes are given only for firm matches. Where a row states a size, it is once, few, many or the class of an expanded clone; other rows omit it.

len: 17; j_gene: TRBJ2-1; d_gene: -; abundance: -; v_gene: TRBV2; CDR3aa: CASSSPLRGSSYNEQFF; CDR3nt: TGTGCCAGCAGTTCCCCCCTTAGGGGCAGCTCCTACAATGAGCAGTTCTTC
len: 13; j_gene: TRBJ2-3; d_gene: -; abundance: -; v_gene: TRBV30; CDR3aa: CAWSGLEADTQYF; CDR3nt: TGTGCCTGGAGTGGCTTAGAGGCAGATACGCAGTATTTT
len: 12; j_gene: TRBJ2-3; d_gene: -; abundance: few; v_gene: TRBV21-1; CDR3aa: CASSKHYCTQYF; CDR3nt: TGTGCCAGCAGCAAACACTACTGTACGCAGTATTTT
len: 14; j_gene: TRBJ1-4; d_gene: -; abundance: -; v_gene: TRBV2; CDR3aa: CASSDSRVLEKLFF; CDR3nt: TGTGCCAGCAGTGATTCCAGGGTACTTGAAAAACTGTTTTTT
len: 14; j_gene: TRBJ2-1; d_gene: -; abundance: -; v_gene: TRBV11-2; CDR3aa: CASSLVLANNEQFF; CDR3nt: TGTGCCAGCAGCTTAGTACTAGCTAACAATGAGCAGTTCTTC
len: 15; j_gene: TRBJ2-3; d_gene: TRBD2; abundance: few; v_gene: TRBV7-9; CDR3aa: CASSHGGGSTDTQYF; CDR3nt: TGTGCCAGCAGCCATGGCGGGGGGAGCACAGATACGCAGTATTTT
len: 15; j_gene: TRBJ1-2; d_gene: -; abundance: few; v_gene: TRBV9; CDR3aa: CASSGGLGQGIGYTF; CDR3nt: TGTGCCAGCAGCGGAGGCCTGGGGCAGGGGATTGGCTACACCTTC
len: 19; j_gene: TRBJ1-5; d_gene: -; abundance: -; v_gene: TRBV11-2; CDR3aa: CASSLDQVGATHLNQPQHF; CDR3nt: TGTGCCAGCAGCTTAGATCAGGTGGGCGCAACTCATCTCAATCAGCCCCAGCATTTT
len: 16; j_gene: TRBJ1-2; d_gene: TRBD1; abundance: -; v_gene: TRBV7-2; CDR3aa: CASSLGTGGRSYGYTF; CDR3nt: TGTGCCAGCAGCTTGGGGACAGGGGGCAGAAGCTATGGCTACACCTTC
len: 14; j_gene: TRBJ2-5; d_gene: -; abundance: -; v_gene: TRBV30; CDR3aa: CAWSLGSLQETQYF; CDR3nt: TGTGCCTGGAGCTTGGGGAGCCTCCAAGAGACCCAGTACTTC
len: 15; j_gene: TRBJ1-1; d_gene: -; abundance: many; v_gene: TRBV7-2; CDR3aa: CASSPQQVRSTEAFF; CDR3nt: TGTGCCAGCAGCCCGCAACAGGTTCGAAGCACTGAAGCTTTCTTT
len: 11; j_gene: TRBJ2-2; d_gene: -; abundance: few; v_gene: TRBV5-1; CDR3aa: CASKDTGELFF; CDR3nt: TGCGCCAGCAAGGACACCGGGGAGCTGTTTTTT
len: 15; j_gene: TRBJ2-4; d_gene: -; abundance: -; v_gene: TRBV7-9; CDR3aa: CASSQGFGAKNIQYF; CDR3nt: TGTGCCAGCAGCCAGGGGTTCGGAGCCAAAAACATTCAGTACTTC
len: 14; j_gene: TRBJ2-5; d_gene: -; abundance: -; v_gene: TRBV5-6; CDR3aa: CASSLGGNGETQYF; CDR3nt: TGTGCCAGCAGCTTGGGGGGAAACGGAGAGACCCAGTACTTC
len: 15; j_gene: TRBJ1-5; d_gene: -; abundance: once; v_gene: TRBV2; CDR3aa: CASSESGGTRQPQHF; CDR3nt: TGTGCCAGCAGTGAATCTGGGGGCACACGGCAGCCCCAGCATTTT
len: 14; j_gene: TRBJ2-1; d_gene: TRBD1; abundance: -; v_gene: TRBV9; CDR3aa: CASSVGTGYNEQFF; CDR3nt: TGTGCCAGCAGCGTAGGGACAGGGTACAATGAGCAGTTCTTC
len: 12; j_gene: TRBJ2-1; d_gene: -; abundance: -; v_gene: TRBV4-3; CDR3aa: CASSPDWIEQFF; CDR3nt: TGCGCCAGCAGCCCGGATTGGATTGAGCAGTTCTTC
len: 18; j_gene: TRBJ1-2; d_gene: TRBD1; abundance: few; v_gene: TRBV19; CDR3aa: CASSLARQGAGKDYGYTF; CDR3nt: TGTGCCAGTAGCCTCGCCCGACAGGGGGCAGGGAAGGACTATGGCTACACCTTC
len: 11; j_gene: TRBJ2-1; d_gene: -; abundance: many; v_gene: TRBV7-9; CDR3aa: CASSFGDEQFF; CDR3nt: TGTGCCAGCAGCTTTGGGGATGAGCAGTTCTTC
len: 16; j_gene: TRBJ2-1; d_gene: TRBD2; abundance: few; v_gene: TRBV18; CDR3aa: CASSSLAGAGYNEQFF; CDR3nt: TGTGCCAGCTCGTCCCTAGCGGGAGCCGGGTACAATGAGCAGTTCTTC
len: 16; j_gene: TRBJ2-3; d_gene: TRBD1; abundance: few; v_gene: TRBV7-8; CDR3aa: CASSRDGTGRTDTQYF; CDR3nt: TGTGCCAGCAGCCGCGACGGGACAGGGAGGACAGATACGCAGTATTTT
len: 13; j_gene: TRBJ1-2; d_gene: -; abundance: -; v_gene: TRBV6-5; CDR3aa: CATTPGVGFGYTF; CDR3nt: TGTGCCACCACCCCGGGGGTAGGGTTTGGCTACACCTTC
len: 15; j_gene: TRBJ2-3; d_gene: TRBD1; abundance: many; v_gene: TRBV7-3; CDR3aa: CASSLGTGRTDTQYF; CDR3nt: TGTGCCAGCAGCTTGGGGACAGGGCGCACAGATACGCAGTATTTT
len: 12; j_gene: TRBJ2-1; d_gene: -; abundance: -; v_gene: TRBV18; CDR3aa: CASSPGIDEQFF; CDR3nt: TGTGCCAGCTCACCAGGGATCGATGAGCAGTTCTTC
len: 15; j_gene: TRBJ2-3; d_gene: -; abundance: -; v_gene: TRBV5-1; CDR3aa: CASSSETRFPDTQYF; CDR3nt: TGCGCCAGCAGCTCAGAGACCCGATTTCCGGATACGCAGTATTTT
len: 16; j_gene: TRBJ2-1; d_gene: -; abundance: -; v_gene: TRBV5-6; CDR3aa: CASSWRERTSYNEQFF; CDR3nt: TGTGCCAGCAGCTGGAGGGAGCGGACATCCTACAATGAGCAGTTCTTC
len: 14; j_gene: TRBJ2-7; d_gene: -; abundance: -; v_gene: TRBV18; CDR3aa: CASSPNRNSYEQYF; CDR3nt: TGTGCCAGCTCACCAAACAGGAACTCCTACGAGCAGTACTTC
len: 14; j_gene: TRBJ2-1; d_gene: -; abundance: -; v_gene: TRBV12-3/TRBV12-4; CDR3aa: CASSLRAPYNEQFF; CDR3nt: TGTGCCAGCAGTTTAAGAGCTCCCTACAATGAGCAGTTCTTC
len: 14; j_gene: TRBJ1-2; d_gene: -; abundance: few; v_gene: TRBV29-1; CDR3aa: CSVVGGEVGYGYTF; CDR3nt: TGCAGCGTTGTCGGGGGGGAGGTTGGCTATGGCTACACCTTC
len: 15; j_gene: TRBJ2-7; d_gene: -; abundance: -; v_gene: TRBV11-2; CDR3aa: CASSSYARGSYEQYF; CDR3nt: TGTGCCAGCAGCAGCTACGCGAGGGGGTCCTACGAGCAGTACTTC
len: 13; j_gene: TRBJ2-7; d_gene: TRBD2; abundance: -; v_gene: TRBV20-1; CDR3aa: CSARESGRAEQYF; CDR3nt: TGCAGTGCTAGAGAGAGCGGGAGGGCGGAGCAGTACTTC
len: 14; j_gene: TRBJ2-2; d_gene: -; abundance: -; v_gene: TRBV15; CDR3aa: CATSRDLGTGELFF; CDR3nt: TGTGCCACCAGCAGAGATCTGGGGACCGGGGAGCTGTTTTTT
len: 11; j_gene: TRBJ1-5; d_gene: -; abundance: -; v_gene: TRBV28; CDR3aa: CASSLRQPQHF; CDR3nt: TGTGCCAGCAGTTTGAGGCAGCCCCAGCATTTT
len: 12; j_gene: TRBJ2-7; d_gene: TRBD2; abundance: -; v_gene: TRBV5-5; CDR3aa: CASRASGDEQYF; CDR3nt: TGTGCCAGCAGAGCCAGCGGGGACGAGCAGTACTTC
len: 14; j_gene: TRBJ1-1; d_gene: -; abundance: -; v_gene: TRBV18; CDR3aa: CASSPISRGTEAFF; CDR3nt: TGTGCCAGCTCACCAATTTCTAGGGGCACTGAAGCTTTCTTT
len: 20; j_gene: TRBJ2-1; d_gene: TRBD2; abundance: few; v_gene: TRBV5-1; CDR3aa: CASSDRYGTSGRRRHNEQFF; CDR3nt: TGCGCCAGCAGCGATCGTTACGGGACTAGCGGGAGGCGGCGTCACAATGAGCAGTTCTTC
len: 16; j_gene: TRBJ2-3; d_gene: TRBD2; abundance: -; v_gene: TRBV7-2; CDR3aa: CASSLSGGAYPDTQYF; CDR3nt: TGTGCCAGCAGCTTGAGCGGGGGGGCCTACCCAGATACGCAGTATTTT
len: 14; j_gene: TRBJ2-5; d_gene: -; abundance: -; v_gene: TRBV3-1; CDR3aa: CASSPRGAWETQYF; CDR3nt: TGTGCCAGCAGCCCCAGGGGGGCATGGGAGACCCAGTACTTC
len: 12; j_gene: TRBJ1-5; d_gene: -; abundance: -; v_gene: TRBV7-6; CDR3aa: CASSLSIGPQHF; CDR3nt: TGTGCCAGCAGCTTAAGCATCGGGCCCCAGCATTTT
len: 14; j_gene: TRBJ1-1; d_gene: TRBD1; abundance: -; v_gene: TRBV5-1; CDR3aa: CASSQRQGNTEAFF; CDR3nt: TGCGCCAGCAGCCAACGACAGGGAAACACTGAAGCTTTCTTT
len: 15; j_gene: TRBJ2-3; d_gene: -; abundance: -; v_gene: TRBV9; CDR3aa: CASSVADSSGVTQYF; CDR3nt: TGTGCCAGCAGCGTAGCGGACTCGTCTGGGGTGACGCAGTATTTT
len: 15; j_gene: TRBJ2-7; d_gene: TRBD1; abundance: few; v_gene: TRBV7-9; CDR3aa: CASSSRGTPSGEQYF; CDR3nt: TGTGCCAGCAGCTCCAGGGGGACACCCAGCGGCGAGCAGTACTTC
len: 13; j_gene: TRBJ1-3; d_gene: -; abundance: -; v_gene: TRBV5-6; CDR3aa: CASENLSGNTIYF; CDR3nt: TGTGCCAGCGAGAATCTCTCTGGAAACACCATATATTTT
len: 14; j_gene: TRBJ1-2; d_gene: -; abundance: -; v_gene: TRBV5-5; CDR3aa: CASRRRDFDDGYTF; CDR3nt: TGTGCCAGCAGACGGAGGGATTTTGACGATGGCTACACCTTC
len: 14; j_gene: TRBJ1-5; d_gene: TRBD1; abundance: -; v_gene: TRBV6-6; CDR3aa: CASSYPTGGTPQHF; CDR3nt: TGTGCCAGCAGTTACCCGACAGGGGGAACGCCCCAGCATTTT
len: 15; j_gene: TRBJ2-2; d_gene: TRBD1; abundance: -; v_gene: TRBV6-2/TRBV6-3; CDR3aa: CASSSGTATTGELFF; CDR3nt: TGTGCCAGCAGTTCCGGGACAGCCACCACCGGGGAGCTGTTTTTT
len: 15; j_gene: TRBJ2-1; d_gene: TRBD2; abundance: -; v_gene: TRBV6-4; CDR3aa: CASSDSPSGYNEQFF; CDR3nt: TGTGCCAGCAGTGACTCGCCTAGCGGCTACAATGAGCAGTTCTTC
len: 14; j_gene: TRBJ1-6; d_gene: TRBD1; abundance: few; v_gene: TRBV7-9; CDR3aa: CASDPDRVNSPLHF; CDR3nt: TGTGCCAGTGACCCAGACAGGGTTAATTCACCCCTCCACTTT
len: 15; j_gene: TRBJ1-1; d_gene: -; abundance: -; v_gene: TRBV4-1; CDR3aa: CASNSPTAGYTEAFF; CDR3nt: TGCGCCAGCAACTCCCCCACGGCAGGGTACACTGAAGCTTTCTTT
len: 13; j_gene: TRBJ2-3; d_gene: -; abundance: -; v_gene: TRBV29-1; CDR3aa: CSVEARSTDTQYF; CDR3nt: TGCAGCGTTGAAGCACGAAGCACAGATACGCAGTATTTT
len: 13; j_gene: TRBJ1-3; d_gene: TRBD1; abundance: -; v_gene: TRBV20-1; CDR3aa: CSPSRGWEVTRYF; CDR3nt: TGCAGTCCTTCCAGGGGGTGGGAAGTCACCAGATATTTT
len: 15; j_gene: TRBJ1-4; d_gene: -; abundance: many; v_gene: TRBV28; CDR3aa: CASSPRHPTNEKLFF; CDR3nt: TGTGCCAGCAGTCCCAGACACCCAACTAATGAAAAACTGTTTTTT
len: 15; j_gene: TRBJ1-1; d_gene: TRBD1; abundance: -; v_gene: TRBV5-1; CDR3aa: CASSLYRTGGTEAFF; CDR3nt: TGCGCCAGCAGCCTATATAGGACAGGCGGCACTGAAGCTTTCTTT
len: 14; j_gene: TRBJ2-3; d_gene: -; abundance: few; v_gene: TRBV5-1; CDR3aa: CASSLDTAADTQYF; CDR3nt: TGCGCCAGCAGCTTGGACACAGCGGCAGATACGCAGTATTTT
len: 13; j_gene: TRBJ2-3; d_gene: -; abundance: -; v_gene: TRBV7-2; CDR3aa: CASSLAPLDTQYF; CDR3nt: TGTGCCAGCAGCTTAGCGCCGTTGGATACGCAGTATTTT
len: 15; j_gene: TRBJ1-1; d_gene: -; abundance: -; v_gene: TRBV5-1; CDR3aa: CASSLRAGENTEAFF; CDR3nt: TGCGCCAGCAGCTTGAGGGCAGGGGAGAACACTGAAGCTTTCTTT
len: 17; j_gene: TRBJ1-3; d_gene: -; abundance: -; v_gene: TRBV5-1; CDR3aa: CATRISPDTHSGNTIYF; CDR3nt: TGCGCCACCCGGATTTCCCCGGACACTCACTCTGGAAACACCATATATTTT
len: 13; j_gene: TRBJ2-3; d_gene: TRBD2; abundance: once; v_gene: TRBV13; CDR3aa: CASSGTSKDTQYF; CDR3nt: TGTGCCAGCAGCGGGACTAGCAAAGATACGCAGTATTTT
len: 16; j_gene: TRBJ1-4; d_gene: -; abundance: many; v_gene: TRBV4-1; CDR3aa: CASSQGGYGTVEKLFF; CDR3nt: TGCGCCAGCAGCCAAGGAGGGTACGGCACGGTGGAAAAACTGTTTTTT